A single sample gave rise to the 2 T cell receptor beta chains below, sequenced in a study of immune cell composition in non-small cell lung cancer. Here immunoSEQ multiplex PCR was the method, and the copy in TCRdb shows in-frame clones only, minus some. The sample has 3,000 to 3,500 clones, 70% to 85% seen once. Sequenced material: lung tumor tissue. These TCRs come from a human donor with non-small cell lung cancer.

The gene calls are TRBV27 and TRBJ2-3, with TRBD2 matching 9 bases. V shed 4 bases, J shed 0 bases, and the junction held 2 bases outside the gene matches. The CDR3 consists of 15 residues. Per the germline V gene, CDR1 is MNHEY and CDR2 is SMNVEV (reference sequence). The CDR3, as DNA: TGTGCCAGCAGTTATACTAGCGGGAGCACAGATACGCAGTATTTT. Residues: CASSYTSGSTDTQYF.

DNA for the CDR3: TGTGCCAGCAGCCCTTACGATGAGGGCACCATATATTTT. This encodes CASSPYDEGTIYF. J is TRBJ1-3 and V is TRBV7-9; D not resolved. In germline, CDR1 is SEHNR, CDR2 FQNEAQ (reference sequence). Trimming took 5 bases from V and 9 from J, leaving 14 bases between them. CDR3 length equals 13 residues.